A selection of T cell receptor beta chains follows, all from one sample in a study of blood T cell repertoires in COVID-19. The protocol was immunoSEQ multiplex PCR, while the TCRdb copy is restricted to in-frame clones and leaves out a portion. The table includes about 250,000 clones, more than 75% detected once. Sequenced sample: PBMCs or T cells enriched from blood (not recorded which). The origin of the receptors is a woman aged 45 to 65 who had been exposed to COVID-19. The CDR3 runs from the conserved cysteine through the conserved F or W. The order of the fields is CDR3 DNA, CDR3 protein, CDR3 length, clone size, D gene, V gene, J gene. The D gene is left open where the match is weak. Some rows have no size entry. The others give once, few or many, or a class for an expanded clone.

TGTGCCAGCAGCCAAGATACAGACAGACCCCAGCATTTT	CASSQDTDRPQHF	13	NA	NA	TRBV3-1/TRBV3-2	TRBJ1-5
TGTGCCACCAGCCCCGCAGGAATAGCCGGGGAGCTGTTTTTT	CATSPAGIAGELFF	14	NA	NA	TRBV24-1	TRBJ2-2
TGTGCCACCGCCCAACCGGGACAGGGAAACACCATATATTTT	CATAQPGQGNTIYF	14	NA	TRBD1	TRBV28	TRBJ1-3
TGTGCCAGCAGCACTCGGGCGGGGAACACTGAAGCTTTCTTT	CASSTRAGNTEAFF	14	NA	NA	TRBV21-1	TRBJ1-1
TGTGCCTGGAGTGTTGGGACATTGAACACTGAAGCTTTCTTT	CAWSVGTLNTEAFF	14	NA	NA	TRBV30	TRBJ1-1
TGTGCTAGTGGTTTTCCGGGAGGCGGCTACACCTTC	CASGFPGGGYTF	12	NA	NA	TRBV12-5	TRBJ1-2
TGCGCCAGCAGCTTGGGAGCACGTGTGGGACTAGCGAGCCCAGATACGCAGTATTTT	CASSLGARVGLASPDTQYF	19	once	TRBD2	TRBV5-1	TRBJ2-3
TGTGCCAGCAGCTCGGGACTCAGGCCCACAGATACGCAGTATTTT	CASSSGLRPTDTQYF	15	few	NA	TRBV11-2	TRBJ2-3
TGTGCCTGGAGTAGGGGCATCGGTAATGAAAAACTGTTTTTT	CAWSRGIGNEKLFF	14	NA	NA	TRBV30	TRBJ1-4
TGTGCCAGCAGCCAAGAGGGAGGGGATCGTCAGCCCCAGCATTTT	CASSQEGGDRQPQHF	15	NA	NA	TRBV16	TRBJ1-5
TGTGCCAGCTCCGGTAGGGGGCGACTCAATGAGCAGTTCTTC	CASSGRGRLNEQFF	14	NA	TRBD1	TRBV19	TRBJ2-1
TGTGCCATCAGTGAGCGCGGACAGGGGATCGGTGGCTACACCTTC	CAISERGQGIGGYTF	15	NA	TRBD1	TRBV10-3	TRBJ1-2
TGTGCCAGCAGCTTACGCTTAGGGACAGGGCAAGAGACCCAGTACTTC	CASSLRLGTGQETQYF	16	NA	TRBD1	TRBV28	TRBJ2-5
TGTGCCAGCAGTCCCCTATGGTCCTACGAGCAGTACTTC	CASSPLWSYEQYF	13	NA	NA	TRBV11-2	TRBJ2-7
TGTGCCAGCAGGTCGGGGGGCGCGTGGCAGCCCCAGCATTTT	CASRSGGAWQPQHF	14	NA	NA	TRBV2	TRBJ1-5
TGTGCCAGCACCTTCGGCCAGGCAGACACCATATATTTT	CASTFGQADTIYF	13	NA	NA	TRBV7-9	TRBJ1-3
TGTGCCAGCAGCTTCCGGCGGGGCTCCTACGAGCAGTACTTC	CASSFRRGSYEQYF	14	NA	NA	TRBV7-2	TRBJ2-7
TGCGCCAGCAGCTTGGAAGGGGGATCGGGTCACGAGCAGTTCTTC	CASSLEGGSGHEQFF	15	NA	NA	TRBV5-1	TRBJ2-1
TGCGCCAGCAGCCAAGGGGGCCCCACAGATACGCAGTATTTT	CASSQGGPTDTQYF	14	NA	NA	TRBV4-3	TRBJ2-3
TGTGCCAGCAGCTTGGGACAGGATAGTCAAGAGACCCAGTACTTC	CASSLGQDSQETQYF	15	NA	NA	TRBV5-8	TRBJ2-5
TGTGCCAGCAGCTCAGGGGTGGCCAGGGAGATAGGTGGCTACACCTTC	CASSSGVAREIGGYTF	16	NA	NA	TRBV11-1	TRBJ1-2
TGTGCCAGCAGCTTGCAAGGCAGGGAGGCTTCTGGCTACACCTTC	CASSLQGREASGYTF	15	once	NA	TRBV5-5	TRBJ1-2
TGTGCCAGCAGCTTGAACCAGGAAGGAACTAATGAAAAACTGTTTTTT	CASSLNQEGTNEKLFF	16	NA	NA	TRBV7-9	TRBJ1-4
TGTGCCAGCAGCTTGCTGGACAGGGGGCATGAGCAGTTCTTC	CASSLLDRGHEQFF	14	NA	TRBD1	TRBV5-6	TRBJ2-1
TGCGCCAGCAGCATACAGCACACAGATACGCAGTATTTT	CASSIQHTDTQYF	13	NA	NA	TRBV5-1	TRBJ2-3
TGTGCCAGCAGCCGACAGGGGCAGTCTGTAGATACGCAGTATTTT	CASSRQGQSVDTQYF	15	NA	TRBD1	TRBV7-9	TRBJ2-3
TGTGCCAGCAGCCCTATTGTTGGGCCAAATGAAAAACTGTTTTTT	CASSPIVGPNEKLFF	15	NA	NA	TRBV7-9	TRBJ1-4
TGCGCCAGCAGCTTGGCGGCGGGGGGTTTCTTTGGGACAGATACGCAGTATTTT	CASSLAAGGFFGTDTQYF	18	NA	TRBD2	TRBV5-1	TRBJ2-3
TGTGCCAGCAGCGTAGGCACGGGGAATTCACCCCTCCACTTT	CASSVGTGNSPLHF	14	NA	NA	TRBV9	TRBJ1-6